This T cell receptor (beta chain) comes out of a study of T cell responses to AZD1222 COVID-19 vaccine. Turning to the study itself: Second-dose intervals of approximately 4 or approximately 12 weeks were pooled. General study findings and limits: Donors were largely white British and mainly female; clonal diversity was possibly underestimated. Recipients of two AZD1222 doses showed rising Spike-specific TCR breadth and depth.

Method: immunoSEQ multiplex PCR; TCRdb's copy keeps in-frame clones and lacks some. The profile covers some 100,000 clones, with about 90% appearing a single time and 5% to 5.5% taken by the ten largest. In the case of this clone: What it binds is unknown.

The CDR3 contains 14 residues. The germline V gene encodes CDR1 LNHDA and CDR2 SQIVND (reference sequence). The V and J ends lost 6 bases and 3 bases respectively, with 13 bases between them. The chain has TRBV19 and TRBJ2-3; TRBD2 is a possible D gene (5 bases). Here the sequenced sample was peripheral blood, taken on day 0 of AZD1222 vaccination. This clonotype was sampled from an adult in good health. The CDR3 sequence is CASRTPGETDTQYF. The CDR3 nucleotides read TGTGCCAGTAGGACCCCCGGGGAGACAGATACGCAGTATTTT.